This entry lists 11 T cell receptor beta chains sequenced from one sample in a study of regulatory T cells in long-lasting Graves disease. As to time point: newly diagnosed GD, antithyroid drugs for less than 3 months. With RNA extracted from PBMCs as input, the TCR library was made. HTBI primers from iRepertoire and Arm-PCR of CDR3 regions yielded the TCR beta libraries. Each CDR3 protein gets one entry after TCRdb re-called the multiplex PCR reads with MiXCR. This sample carries roughly 510,000 distinct CDR3 sequences, 16% of them seen once, and the ten largest clones take about 12%. The sample also formed part of further work on T cells in Graves' hyperthyroidism and ophthalmopathy.

The material was peripheral blood mononuclear cells (PBMCs), obtained at new diagnosis, from a patient treated with antithyroid drugs. Receptors originate from a man between 18 and 35 years old with Graves disease.

This clonotype was seen repeatedly, ten times or more. This sequence joins TRBV10-3 and TRBJ2-7, with TRBD1 matching 8 bases. There are 15 residues in the CDR3. Germline trimming cut 6 bases from V and 6 bases from J; bases unmatched to any gene: 13. From germline, CDR1 is ENHRY and CDR2 SYGVKD. CDR3 residues: CAIRRVVDRASEQYF. Here the CDR3 DNA reads TGTGCCATCAGGAGGGTCGTGGACAGGGCTAGCGAGCAGTACTTC.

This clonotype was detected ten times or more. The rearrangement links TRBV6-4 to TRBJ2-7; tentative D call: TRBD1 (7 bases). The CDR3 loop spans 13 amino acids. The V gene lost 7 bases and the J gene lost 3 bases, with 13 bases spanning the gap. Germline assignment: CDR1 MRHNA and CDR2 SNTAGT. CDR3: CASTGGRVYEQYF. CDR3 sequence (DNA): TGTGCCAGCACAGGGGGGAGAGTCTACGAGCAGTACTTC.

The sample holds many counts of this clonotype. The V gene is TRBV27, the J gene TRBJ2-5, with TRBD1 matching 7 bases. Trimming removed 6 bases from V and 4 bases from J; junction bases left unmatched: 14. Germline loops: CDR1 MNHEY, CDR2 SMNVEV (reference sequence). The CDR3 spans 16 residues. The CDR3 nucleotides read TGTGCCAGCAGCCTAAACCCGACAGGGTCGATAGAGACCCAGTACTTC. Its translation is CASSLNPTGSIETQYF.

This clonotype was recorded a few times. The rearrangement joins TRBV27 to TRBJ2-3; D may be TRBD2 (6 bases). Germline V CDR1 and CDR2: MNHEY, SMNVEV (reference sequence). The length of the CDR3 is 15 residues. The V gene lost 2 bases and the J gene lost 0 bases, with 9 bases spanning the gap. CDR3 protein: CASSLLATSTDTQYF. CDR3 DNA: TGTGCCAGCAGTTTACTAGCGACTAGCACAGATACGCAGTATTTT.

This chain connects TRBV20-1 to TRBJ1-2; D is ambiguous. The V end was cut by 5 bases, the J end by 6 bases, with 7 bases between. This CDR3 contains 10 residues. CDR1 DFQATT and CDR2 SNEGSKA come from the germline V gene (reference sequence). CDR3 protein: CSAPRNGYTF. The CDR3 coding sequence is TGCAGTGCTCCCAGGAATGGCTACACCTTC.

V and J are TRBV9 and TRBJ2-1, with a possible D match to TRBD1 (5 bases). V was clipped by 2 bases and J by 0 bases, with 9 bases between them. The germline CDR1 and CDR2 sequences are SGDLS and YYNGEE. This CDR3 is built from 15 residues. The CDR3 DNA is TGTGCCAGCAGCGTTCACAGGAGCTCCTACAATGAGCAGTTCTTC. It codes for CASSVHRSSYNEQFF.

This clonotype was recorded a few times. V is TRBV29-1 and J is TRBJ2-6, with unresolved D. This CDR3 has 17 amino acids. The germline V gene has CDR1 SQVTM and CDR2 ANQGSEA. V lost 1 base, J lost 0 bases, and 13 bases lay in between. The CDR3: CSVEVALIPSGANVLTF. The CDR3 region has the DNA TGCAGCGTTGAAGTGGCCCTGATACCCTCTGGGGCCAACGTCCTGACTTTC.

There are a few counts of this clonotype. V is TRBV20-1 and J is TRBJ2-5; D ambiguous. From germline, CDR1 is DFQATT and CDR2 SNEGSKA (reference sequence). V was cut by 4 bases and J by 2 bases, with 8 bases left in between. The CDR3 length is 12 residues. The CDR3 nucleotides read TGCAGTGCTAAAGACTCTCAAGAGACCCAGTACTTC. This encodes CSAKDSQETQYF.

This clonotype was seen ten or more times. The rearrangement uses TRBV12-3 or TRBV12-4 and TRBJ2-5; TRBD1 or TRBD2 may be the D gene (6 bases each). The CDR3 extends over 15 amino acids. V lost 3 bases to trimming and J lost 5 bases, with 16 bases between them. The chain's CDR3 is CASSLRGVSGETQYF. The CDR3 coding sequence is TGTGCCAGCAGTTTGAGGGGGGTCTCCGGGGAGACCCAGTACTTC.

The sample holds many counts of this clonotype. The genes are TRBV27 and TRBJ2-7, with 11 bases identical to TRBD1. Trimming cost V 8 bases and J 3 bases; bases outside gene matches: 3. CDR1 is MNHEY and CDR2 is SMNVEV in the germline V gene (reference sequence). This CDR3 spans 13 amino acids. The CDR3 loop is CASGDRGDYEQYF. CDR3 nucleotides: TGTGCCAGCGGGGACAGGGGGGACTACGAGCAGTACTTC.

The chain recombines TRBV7-6 with TRBJ2-1; no definite D call. Germline-derived CDR1 and CDR2 are SGHVS and FNYEAQ. Deletions cut 0 bases from V and 0 bases from J, with 9 bases between. There are 16 residues in the CDR3. The CDR3 bases are TGTGCCAGCAGCTTAGCCGACCCAGGCTCCTACAATGAGCAGTTCTTC. Protein sequence: CASSLADPGSYNEQFF.